This T cell receptor (beta chain) was found in a study of blood T cell repertoires in COVID-19. Study-level background: The samples span acute and convalescent COVID-19 from the United States, Italy and Spain. The cDNA or gDNA used as material had been derived from T cells, B-cell-depleted T cells, or PBMCs.

Libraries were prepared by immunoSEQ multiplex PCR; TCRdb keeps only in-frame clonotypes and omits some of them. The sample yields some 260,000 clones, 70% to 80% seen once. Germline loops: CDR1 SGDLS, CDR2 YYNGEE. V was pared by 0 bases and J by 5 bases, with 10 bases of the junction left unmatched. This CDR3 contains 18 residues. The receptor comes from a woman aged 80 or older with acute or convalescent COVID-19. The sequencing sample was made of peripheral blood. The chain is built from TRBV9 and TRBJ2-2; 10 bases are a match to TRBD2. CDR3: CASSVGQTSGVRTGELFF. CDR3 nucleotide sequence: TGTGCCAGCAGCGTAGGCCAAACTAGCGGGGTGCGGACCGGGGAGCTGTTTTTT.